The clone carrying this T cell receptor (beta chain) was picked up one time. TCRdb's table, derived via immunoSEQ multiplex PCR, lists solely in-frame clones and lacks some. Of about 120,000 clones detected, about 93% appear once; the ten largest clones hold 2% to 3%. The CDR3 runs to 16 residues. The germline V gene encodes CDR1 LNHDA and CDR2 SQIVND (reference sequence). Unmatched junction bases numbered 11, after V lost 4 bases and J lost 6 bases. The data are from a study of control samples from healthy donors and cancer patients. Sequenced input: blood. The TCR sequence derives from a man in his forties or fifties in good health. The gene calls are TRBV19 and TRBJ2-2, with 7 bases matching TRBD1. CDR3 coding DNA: TGTGCCAGTAGTACCGCAGGGGCCCAGGGGGCCGGGGAGCTGTTTTTT. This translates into CASSTAGAQGAGELFF.